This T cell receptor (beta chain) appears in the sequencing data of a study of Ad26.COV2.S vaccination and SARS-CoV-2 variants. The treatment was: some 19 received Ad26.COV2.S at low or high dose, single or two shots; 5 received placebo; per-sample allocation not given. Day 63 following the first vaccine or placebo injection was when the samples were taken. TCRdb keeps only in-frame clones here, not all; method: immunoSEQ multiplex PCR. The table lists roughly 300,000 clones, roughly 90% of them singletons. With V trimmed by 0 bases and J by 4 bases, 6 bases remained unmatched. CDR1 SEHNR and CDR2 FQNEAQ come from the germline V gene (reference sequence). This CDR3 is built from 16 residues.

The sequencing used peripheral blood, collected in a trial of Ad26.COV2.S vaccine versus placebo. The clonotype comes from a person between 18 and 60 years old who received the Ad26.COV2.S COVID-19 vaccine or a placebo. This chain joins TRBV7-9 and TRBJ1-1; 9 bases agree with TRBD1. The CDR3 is CASSLAGQGMTTEAFF. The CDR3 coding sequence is TGTGCCAGCAGCTTAGCGGGACAGGGAATGACCACTGAAGCTTTCTTT.